Listed below are T cell receptor beta chains from one sample, sequenced in a study of blood T cell repertoires in COVID-19. Clones were sequenced by immunoSEQ multiplex PCR, and TCRdb holds only the in-frame ones, with some missing. The sample carries hundreds of thousands of clones, around 90% recorded once. Material: peripheral blood. These receptors came from a human donor in a cohort sampled during active COVID-19. Each CDR3 is given with its conserved first and last residue. The order of the fields is J gene, clone size, V gene, D gene, CDR3 DNA, CDR3 protein. D genes are given only for firm matches. Size is omitted from some rows. Given values are once, few, many or a class for expanded clones.

J gene: TRBJ1-2; clone size: .; V gene: TRBV30; D gene: .; CDR3 DNA: TGTGCCTGGACATCGAGTTATGGCTACACCTTC; CDR3 protein: CAWTSSYGYTF
J gene: TRBJ1-2; clone size: once; V gene: TRBV10-3; D gene: .; CDR3 DNA: TGTGCCATCAGTGAGTCGACTCGAGGGATCGCCTATGGCTACACCTTC; CDR3 protein: CAISESTRGIAYGYTF
J gene: TRBJ1-2; clone size: .; V gene: TRBV4-2; D gene: .; CDR3 DNA: TGTGCCAGCGGACCTACGACGGGGAACTATGGCTACACCTTC; CDR3 protein: CASGPTTGNYGYTF
J gene: TRBJ1-2; clone size: once; V gene: TRBV4-3; D gene: TRBD1; CDR3 DNA: TGCGCCAGCAGCGGGGACGGGGGGGACAGGGCTTACTATGGCTACACCTTC; CDR3 protein: CASSGDGGDRAYYGYTF
J gene: TRBJ1-1; clone size: .; V gene: TRBV18; D gene: TRBD1; CDR3 DNA: TGTGCCAGCTCACTACAACCGGGGACAGGGGGAACCTCGAGCACTGAAGCTTTCTTT; CDR3 protein: CASSLQPGTGGTSSTEAFF
J gene: TRBJ1-2; clone size: .; V gene: TRBV4-3; D gene: .; CDR3 DNA: TGCGCCAGCAGCCAAGAATGGGGGGACCGGGACTATGGCTACACCTTC; CDR3 protein: CASSQEWGDRDYGYTF
J gene: TRBJ2-7; clone size: .; V gene: TRBV27; D gene: .; CDR3 DNA: TGTGCCAGCAGTCCGGGACAATTAAGCTCCTACGAGCAGTACTTC; CDR3 protein: CASSPGQLSSYEQYF
J gene: TRBJ1-5; clone size: once; V gene: TRBV10-2; D gene: .; CDR3 DNA: TGCGCCAGCAGTGAGAAAGGGGGACGTCAGCCCCAGCATTTT; CDR3 protein: CASSEKGGRQPQHF
J gene: TRBJ2-7; clone size: .; V gene: TRBV28; D gene: TRBD2; CDR3 DNA: TGTGCCAGCACGACTAGCGGTAAACTCTCCTACGAGCAGTACTTC; CDR3 protein: CASTTSGKLSYEQYF
J gene: TRBJ2-5; clone size: .; V gene: TRBV5-1; D gene: .; CDR3 DNA: TGCGCCAGCAGTTTGGACAGTGAAGAGACCCAGTACTTC; CDR3 protein: CASSLDSEETQYF
J gene: TRBJ1-1; clone size: .; V gene: TRBV6-5; D gene: .; CDR3 DNA: TGTGCCAGCAGTTACTCGTGGGCCAGGGCAAACGAAGCTTTCTTT; CDR3 protein: CASSYSWARANEAFF
J gene: TRBJ1-2; clone size: .; V gene: TRBV7-9; D gene: TRBD1; CDR3 DNA: TGTGCCAGCAGCCGAAATCCCTCAAGGGGACAGGGGATAGTCTATGGCTACACCTTC; CDR3 protein: CASSRNPSRGQGIVYGYTF
J gene: TRBJ2-7; clone size: .; V gene: TRBV7-9; D gene: .; CDR3 DNA: TGTGCCAGCAGCTTAGGGGGGACATTCGAGCAGTACTTC; CDR3 protein: CASSLGGTFEQYF
J gene: TRBJ1-3; clone size: .; V gene: TRBV19; D gene: TRBD1; CDR3 DNA: TGTGCCAGCAGGAGGGACAGGGAAGCCACCATATATTTT; CDR3 protein: CASRRDREATIYF
J gene: TRBJ2-7; clone size: .; V gene: TRBV6-5; D gene: TRBD2; CDR3 DNA: TGTGCCAGCAGTTATTCCAGCGGGAGTAAGTCCTACGAGCAGTACTTC; CDR3 protein: CASSYSSGSKSYEQYF
J gene: TRBJ1-2; clone size: .; V gene: TRBV5-4; D gene: TRBD1; CDR3 DNA: TGTGCCAGCAGCTTAGGACAGGGTATCTATGGCTACACCTTC; CDR3 protein: CASSLGQGIYGYTF
J gene: TRBJ2-7; clone size: .; V gene: TRBV6-2/TRBV6-3; D gene: .; CDR3 DNA: TGTGCCAGCAGCATTGTCAGGGTCCACGAGCAGTACTTC; CDR3 protein: CASSIVRVHEQYF
J gene: TRBJ1-1; clone size: .; V gene: TRBV19; D gene: TRBD1; CDR3 DNA: TGTGCCAGTAGTAAGGCCCTGACAGGGTGGGGGAACACTGAAGCTTTCTTT; CDR3 protein: CASSKALTGWGNTEAFF
J gene: TRBJ1-5; clone size: .; V gene: TRBV30; D gene: .; CDR3 DNA: TGTGCCTGGAGTGTAAAGACTGATCAGCCCCAGCATTTT; CDR3 protein: CAWSVKTDQPQHF
J gene: TRBJ2-1; clone size: .; V gene: TRBV7-8; D gene: .; CDR3 DNA: TGTGCCAGCAGCTCCGGTCGGCGGGAAACGGGCAATGAGCAGTTCTTC; CDR3 protein: CASSSGRRETGNEQFF
J gene: TRBJ2-7; clone size: .; V gene: TRBV13; D gene: TRBD2; CDR3 DNA: TGTGCCAGCAGCTGGGGGGGAGGATCCTACGAGCAGTACTTC; CDR3 protein: CASSWGGGSYEQYF
J gene: TRBJ2-3; clone size: .; V gene: TRBV2; D gene: .; CDR3 DNA: TGTGCCAGCAGTGGAGGGAGTGGGGGCACAGATACGCAGTATTTT; CDR3 protein: CASSGGSGGTDTQYF
J gene: TRBJ2-7; clone size: .; V gene: TRBV15; D gene: .; CDR3 DNA: TGTGCCACCAGCAGAGATAATGGGCCCTACGAGCAGTACTTC; CDR3 protein: CATSRDNGPYEQYF
J gene: TRBJ2-5; clone size: once; V gene: TRBV7-9; D gene: TRBD1; CDR3 DNA: TGTGCCAGCAGCCGACAAACAGGGGCAGGGGAGACCCAGTACTTC; CDR3 protein: CASSRQTGAGETQYF
J gene: TRBJ1-2; clone size: .; V gene: TRBV6-6; D gene: .; CDR3 DNA: TGTGCCAGCAGTAAAAACAGGGAAGGCGGCTACACCTTC; CDR3 protein: CASSKNREGGYTF
J gene: TRBJ1-1; clone size: .; V gene: TRBV7-9; D gene: .; CDR3 DNA: TGTGCCAGCAGCTATCCTGCTCGGGGAGGTCCTGAAGCTTTCTTT; CDR3 protein: CASSYPARGGPEAFF
J gene: TRBJ2-3; clone size: .; V gene: TRBV9; D gene: .; CDR3 DNA: TGTGCCAGCAGCGTAGGCGGGGCCACTAGCACAGATACGCAGTATTTT; CDR3 protein: CASSVGGATSTDTQYF
J gene: TRBJ2-3; clone size: .; V gene: TRBV11-2; D gene: .; CDR3 DNA: TGTGCCAGCAGCTTAGGGACAGTCCCCACAGATACGCAGTATTTT; CDR3 protein: CASSLGTVPTDTQYF
J gene: TRBJ1-1; clone size: .; V gene: TRBV19; D gene: .; CDR3 DNA: TGTGCCAGTAGTATAGGGGCCCTGAACACTGAAGCTTTCTTT; CDR3 protein: CASSIGALNTEAFF
J gene: TRBJ1-5; clone size: .; V gene: TRBV28; D gene: .; CDR3 DNA: TGTGCCAGCAGCCCCCGGGGGGCATTTGAGCCCCAGCATTTT; CDR3 protein: CASSPRGAFEPQHF
J gene: TRBJ1-4; clone size: .; V gene: TRBV27; D gene: TRBD1; CDR3 DNA: TGTGCCAGCAGTTTATGGGACAGGGCCGAAAAACTGTTTTTT; CDR3 protein: CASSLWDRAEKLFF
J gene: TRBJ2-6; clone size: .; V gene: TRBV30; D gene: .; CDR3 DNA: TGTGCCTGGAGTTCGGGGGGGGCCAACGTCCTGACTTTC; CDR3 protein: CAWSSGGANVLTF
J gene: TRBJ2-7; clone size: .; V gene: TRBV18; D gene: TRBD1; CDR3 DNA: TGTGCCAGCTCACCAAGGCAGGGGGCTTTTGAGGAGCAGTACTTC; CDR3 protein: CASSPRQGAFEEQYF
J gene: TRBJ1-1; clone size: .; V gene: TRBV11-3; D gene: TRBD1; CDR3 DNA: TGTGCCAGCAGCGGACAGGGGCTTTTGAACACTGAAGCTTTCTTT; CDR3 protein: CASSGQGLLNTEAFF
J gene: TRBJ2-1; clone size: .; V gene: TRBV6-2/TRBV6-3; D gene: TRBD2; CDR3 DNA: TGTGCCAGCAGTTTGACTAGCGCCTCCTACAATGAGCAGTTCTTC; CDR3 protein: CASSLTSASYNEQFF
J gene: TRBJ1-4; clone size: .; V gene: TRBV19; D gene: .; CDR3 DNA: TGTGCCAGTAGCCGGGAATCGAGCGCAACTAATGAAAAACTGTTTTTT; CDR3 protein: CASSRESSATNEKLFF
J gene: TRBJ1-2; clone size: .; V gene: TRBV9; D gene: .; CDR3 DNA: TGTGCCAGCAGCGTAGGAGGGTATGGCTACACCTTC; CDR3 protein: CASSVGGYGYTF